This is a list of T cell receptor beta chains from one sample in a study of human T cells and chemical hapten exposure. TCRdb re-called the RACE reads with MiXCR, one entry per CDR3 protein. The sample yields around 120,000 distinct CDR3 sequences, 8% to 13% seen once. Material: whole blood, obtained in connection with sensitization to the hapten diphenylcyclopropenone (DPC). The source is a woman aged 40 to 50 with alopecia areata. Some clones in this sample may be carry-over from other donors' samples. Both conserved end residues are part of each CDR3. D genes are given only for firm matches. Expanded clones get a size class; other rows say once, few or many, or leave the size out.

J gene: TRBJ1-4; D gene: NA; V gene: TRBV5-4; clone size: NA; CDR3 DNA: TGTGCCAGCAGCGGACGGGGCAGTGGATCAACTAATGAAAAACTGTTTTTT; CDR3 protein: CASSGRGSGSTNEKLFF
J gene: TRBJ2-1; D gene: TRBD1; V gene: TRBV7-2; clone size: many; CDR3 DNA: TGTGCCAGCAGCTTATCGCAGGGGGTTCAGGGTGAGCAGTTCTTC; CDR3 protein: CASSLSQGVQGEQFF
J gene: TRBJ2-2; D gene: TRBD2; V gene: TRBV20-1; clone size: NA; CDR3 DNA: TGCAGTGCTTCGGGACTAGCGGGAGGGCGGAGCACCGGGGAGCTGTTTTTT; CDR3 protein: CSASGLAGGRSTGELFF
J gene: TRBJ1-5; D gene: NA; V gene: TRBV10-2; clone size: few; CDR3 DNA: TGCGCCAGCAGTGAGTCAGGGGGTTATCAGCCCCAGCATTTT; CDR3 protein: CASSESGGYQPQHF
J gene: TRBJ1-4; D gene: TRBD1; V gene: TRBV7-2; clone size: many; CDR3 DNA: TGTGCCAGCAGCCCCCGGACAGGGGAGTGGGAAAAACTGTTTTTT; CDR3 protein: CASSPRTGEWEKLFF
J gene: TRBJ1-5; D gene: TRBD1; V gene: TRBV7-9; clone size: few; CDR3 DNA: TGCGCCAGCAGCTTAGAGGGACAGGGTAGTCGCAATCAGCCCCAGCATTTT; CDR3 protein: CASSLEGQGSRNQPQHF
J gene: TRBJ2-3; D gene: TRBD2; V gene: TRBV5-1; clone size: many; CDR3 DNA: TGCGCCAGCCGCCTTTTAGCGGGAGGGACACCTAGCACAGATACGCAGTATTTT; CDR3 protein: CASRLLAGGTPSTDTQYF
J gene: TRBJ2-7; D gene: TRBD2; V gene: TRBV29-1; clone size: few; CDR3 DNA: TGCAGCGTTGGGGGAGGGACTACCTCCCTCTACGAGCAGTACTTC; CDR3 protein: CSVGGGTTSLYEQYF
J gene: TRBJ2-3; D gene: NA; V gene: TRBV11-2; clone size: many; CDR3 DNA: TGTGCCAGCAGTAGAGCGCGAGGCACAGATACGCAGTATTTT; CDR3 protein: CASSRARGTDTQYF
J gene: TRBJ2-1; D gene: NA; V gene: TRBV7-2; clone size: NA; CDR3 DNA: TGTGCCAGCAGCTTCTATAAGAGCTCCTACAATGAGCAGTTCTTC; CDR3 protein: CASSFYKSSYNEQFF
J gene: TRBJ1-1; D gene: NA; V gene: TRBV5-1; clone size: NA; CDR3 DNA: TGCGCCAGCAGCCCCAGGGAAGCCACTGAAGCTTTCTTT; CDR3 protein: CASSPREATEAFF
J gene: TRBJ2-7; D gene: NA; V gene: TRBV7-9; clone size: many; CDR3 DNA: TGTGCCAGCAGCACCGGACTGGACGACTACGAGCAGTACTTC; CDR3 protein: CASSTGLDDYEQYF
J gene: TRBJ2-7; D gene: NA; V gene: TRBV5-1; clone size: few; CDR3 DNA: TGCGCCAGCAGCTTGGAAACCGAGCAGTACTTC; CDR3 protein: CASSLETEQYF
J gene: TRBJ1-1; D gene: NA; V gene: TRBV29-1; clone size: few; CDR3 DNA: TGCAGCGTGGTGCAGGGAATCATGAACACTGAAGCTTTCTTT; CDR3 protein: CSVVQGIMNTEAFF
J gene: TRBJ2-3; D gene: TRBD2; V gene: TRBV6-5; clone size: many; CDR3 DNA: TGTGCCAGCAGTTCACTCGGGGGGGCTCACACAGATACGCAGTATTTT; CDR3 protein: CASSSLGGAHTDTQYF
J gene: TRBJ2-1; D gene: NA; V gene: TRBV20-1; clone size: few; CDR3 DNA: TGCAGTGCTAGAGATGTCCTCCGAATGAGGCGCCCCAATGAGCAGTTCTTC; CDR3 protein: CSARDVLRMRRPNEQFF
J gene: TRBJ2-3; D gene: TRBD2; V gene: TRBV9; clone size: NA; CDR3 DNA: TGTGCCAGCAGCGGAGCGGGGCGCACAGATACGCAGTATTTT; CDR3 protein: CASSGAGRTDTQYF
J gene: TRBJ2-6; D gene: TRBD2; V gene: TRBV29-1; clone size: few; CDR3 DNA: TGCAGCGTTGAATTTGGGACTAGCGGGAGTAGCTCTGGGGCCAACGTCCTGACTTTC; CDR3 protein: CSVEFGTSGSSSGANVLTF
J gene: TRBJ2-1; D gene: TRBD2; V gene: TRBV4-2; clone size: many; CDR3 DNA: TGTGCCAGCAGCCCCTTAGCGGGACCGAATGAGCAGTTCTTC; CDR3 protein: CASSPLAGPNEQFF
J gene: TRBJ1-5; D gene: TRBD1; V gene: TRBV6-2/TRBV6-3; clone size: NA; CDR3 DNA: TGTACCAGCAGTTACGAGGCAGGGGGTGGCAATCAGCCCCAGCATTTT; CDR3 protein: CTSSYEAGGGNQPQHF
J gene: TRBJ1-1; D gene: NA; V gene: TRBV21-1; clone size: few; CDR3 DNA: TGTGCCAGCAGCGGACGACCTGTGGCTGAAGCTTTCTTT; CDR3 protein: CASSGRPVAEAFF
J gene: TRBJ1-2; D gene: NA; V gene: TRBV20-1; clone size: many; CDR3 DNA: TGCAGTGCTGAGAACAGGGCGACTAACTATGGCTACACCTTC; CDR3 protein: CSAENRATNYGYTF
J gene: TRBJ2-3; D gene: TRBD2; V gene: TRBV4-3; clone size: few; CDR3 DNA: TGCGCCAGCAGCCTGAGCGGGGAAGGCACAGATACGCAGTATTTT; CDR3 protein: CASSLSGEGTDTQYF
J gene: TRBJ1-5; D gene: NA; V gene: TRBV12-3/TRBV12-4; clone size: many; CDR3 DNA: TGTGCCAGCAGTTGGGCAAATCGGGGCAATCAGCCCCAGCATTTT; CDR3 protein: CASSWANRGNQPQHF
J gene: TRBJ1-5; D gene: TRBD1; V gene: TRBV29-1; clone size: few; CDR3 DNA: TGCAGCGCTGAGACAGGGGCCAATCAGCCCCAGCATTTT; CDR3 protein: CSAETGANQPQHF
J gene: TRBJ2-3; D gene: NA; V gene: TRBV7-2; clone size: NA; CDR3 DNA: TGTGCCAGCAGCGTCGCCTCTAGCACAGATACGCAGTATTTT; CDR3 protein: CASSVASSTDTQYF
J gene: TRBJ1-2; D gene: TRBD1; V gene: TRBV20-1; clone size: many; CDR3 DNA: TGCAGTGCCGGACAGGGGGGTGACTATGGCTACACCTTC; CDR3 protein: CSAGQGGDYGYTF
J gene: TRBJ1-1; D gene: NA; V gene: TRBV5-5; clone size: once; CDR3 DNA: TGTGCCAGCAACTTGACCCGCACTGAAGCTTTCTTT; CDR3 protein: CASNLTRTEAFF
J gene: TRBJ1-1; D gene: NA; V gene: TRBV7-9; clone size: few; CDR3 DNA: TGTGCCAGCATCCCGAGGCTATCAGTAAACACTGAAGCTTTCTTT; CDR3 protein: CASIPRLSVNTEAFF
J gene: TRBJ2-5; D gene: NA; V gene: TRBV29-1; clone size: many; CDR3 DNA: TGCAGCGTTGAAGGCTTAGTCCAAGAGACCCAGTACTTC; CDR3 protein: CSVEGLVQETQYF
J gene: TRBJ2-1; D gene: TRBD2; V gene: TRBV29-1; clone size: many; CDR3 DNA: TGCAGCGCCGGACTAGCGGGAGGGTTCGGGGAGCAGTTCTTC; CDR3 protein: CSAGLAGGFGEQFF
J gene: TRBJ1-1; D gene: NA; V gene: TRBV30; clone size: NA; CDR3 DNA: TGTTCAGCTACGAGCATAATCAACACTGAAGCTTTCTTT; CDR3 protein: CSATSIINTEAFF
J gene: TRBJ2-3; D gene: TRBD1; V gene: TRBV20-1; clone size: few; CDR3 DNA: TGCAGTGCTAGAGGGGACAGACAGACAGATACGCAGTATTTT; CDR3 protein: CSARGDRQTDTQYF
J gene: TRBJ1-6; D gene: NA; V gene: TRBV9; clone size: NA; CDR3 DNA: TGTGCCAGCAGCGTGCAGGAATCCCAAAATTCACCCCTCCACTTT; CDR3 protein: CASSVQESQNSPLHF
J gene: TRBJ1-5; D gene: NA; V gene: TRBV7-9; clone size: NA; CDR3 DNA: TGTGTCAGCAGCTTTGGGGTCCTTAGCAATCAGCCCCAGCATTTT; CDR3 protein: CVSSFGVLSNQPQHF
J gene: TRBJ1-6; D gene: NA; V gene: TRBV18; clone size: many; CDR3 DNA: TGTGCCAGCTCACCGACGCCGGGGGATTCACCCCTCCACTTT; CDR3 protein: CASSPTPGDSPLHF
J gene: TRBJ2-7; D gene: TRBD1; V gene: TRBV5-4; clone size: NA; CDR3 DNA: TGTGCCAGCACTAGAGCGGGACAGGGGACCTACGAGCAGTACTTC; CDR3 protein: CASTRAGQGTYEQYF
J gene: TRBJ2-6; D gene: TRBD1; V gene: TRBV24-1; clone size: many; CDR3 DNA: TGTGCCACCAGTGTCGGGGACAGGGTAAAAGGGGCCAACGTCCTGACTTTC; CDR3 protein: CATSVGDRVKGANVLTF
J gene: TRBJ1-5; D gene: NA; V gene: TRBV18; clone size: NA; CDR3 DNA: TGTGCCAGCTCACCTTCACAGGGCCGCAATCAGCCCCAGCATTTT; CDR3 protein: CASSPSQGRNQPQHF
J gene: TRBJ2-4; D gene: TRBD1; V gene: TRBV2; clone size: NA; CDR3 DNA: TGTGCCAGTCGGACAGGGGGGAACATTCAGTACTTC; CDR3 protein: CASRTGGNIQYF
J gene: TRBJ1-2; D gene: NA; V gene: TRBV6-2/TRBV6-3; clone size: many; CDR3 DNA: TGTGCCAGCAGCCCCTGGGGGGTCTTGGACTATGGCTACACCTTC; CDR3 protein: CASSPWGVLDYGYTF
J gene: TRBJ2-1; D gene: TRBD1; V gene: TRBV7-9; clone size: few; CDR3 DNA: TGTGCCAGCAGCTCAAGGACAGGGATGTCGTACAATGAGCAGTTCTTC; CDR3 protein: CASSSRTGMSYNEQFF